The present entry profiles one T cell receptor (beta chain) with its context. Assay: immunoSEQ multiplex PCR; the TCRdb copy retains only in-frame clones and omits some. Here the sample spans fewer than 400,000 clones, around 90% being singletons. This sample was included in a study of blood T cell repertoires in COVID-19. Germline trimming cut 1 base from V and 4 bases from J; bases unmatched to any gene: 5. Looked up from germline, CDR1 is SGHTA and CDR2 is FQGTGA. CDR3 length: 16 amino acids. Everyone who took part was roughly 18 to 89 years old, and they came from about two dozen US areas. The V call is TRBV7-3, the J call TRBJ2-1, with 9 bases lining up with TRBD2. The sample comprised PBMCs or T cells enriched from blood (not recorded which). The TCR comes from a man aged 55 to 70 who had recovered from COVID-19. CDR3 in DNA: TGTGCCAGCAGCTTAATTCCGCTAGCGGGATACAATGAGCAGTTCTTC. Encoded protein: CASSLIPLAGYNEQFF.